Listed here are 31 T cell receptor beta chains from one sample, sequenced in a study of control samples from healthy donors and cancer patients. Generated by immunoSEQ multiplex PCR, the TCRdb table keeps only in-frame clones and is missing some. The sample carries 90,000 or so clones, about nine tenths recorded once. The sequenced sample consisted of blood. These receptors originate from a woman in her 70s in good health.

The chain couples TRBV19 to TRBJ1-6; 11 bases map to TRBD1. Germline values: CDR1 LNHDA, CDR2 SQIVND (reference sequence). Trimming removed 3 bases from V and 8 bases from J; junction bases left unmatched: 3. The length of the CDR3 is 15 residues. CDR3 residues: CASSIGQGAYSPLHF. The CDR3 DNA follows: TGTGCCAGTAGTATTGGACAGGGGGCGTATTCACCCCTCCACTTT.

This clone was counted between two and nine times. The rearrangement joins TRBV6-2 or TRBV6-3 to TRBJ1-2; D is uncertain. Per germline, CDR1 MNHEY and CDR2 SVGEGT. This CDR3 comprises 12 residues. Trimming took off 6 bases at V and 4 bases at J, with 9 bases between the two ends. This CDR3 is CASSPGSYGYTF. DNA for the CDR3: TGTGCCAGCAGCCCGGGGTCCTATGGCTACACCTTC.

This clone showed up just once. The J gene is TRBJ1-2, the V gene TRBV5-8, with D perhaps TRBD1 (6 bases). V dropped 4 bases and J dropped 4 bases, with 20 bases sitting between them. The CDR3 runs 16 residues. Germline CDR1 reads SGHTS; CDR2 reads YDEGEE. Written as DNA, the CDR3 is TGTGCCAGCAGCCTCCTCCTAGAGCAGGGGAGCTATGGCTACACCTTC. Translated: CASSLLLEQGSYGYTF.

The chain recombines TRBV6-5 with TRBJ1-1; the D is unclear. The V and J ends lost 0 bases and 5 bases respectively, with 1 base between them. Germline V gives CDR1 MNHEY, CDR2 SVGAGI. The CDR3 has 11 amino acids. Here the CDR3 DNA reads TGTGCCAGCAGTTACTCAACTGAAGCTTTCTTT. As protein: CASSYSTEAFF.

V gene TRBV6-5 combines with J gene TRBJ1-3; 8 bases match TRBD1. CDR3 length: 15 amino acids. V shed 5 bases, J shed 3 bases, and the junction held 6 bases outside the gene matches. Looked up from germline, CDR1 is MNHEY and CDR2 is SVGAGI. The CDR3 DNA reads TGTGCCAGCAGTCTCGGACAGGGTTTTGGAAACACCATATATTTT. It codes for CASSLGQGFGNTIYF.

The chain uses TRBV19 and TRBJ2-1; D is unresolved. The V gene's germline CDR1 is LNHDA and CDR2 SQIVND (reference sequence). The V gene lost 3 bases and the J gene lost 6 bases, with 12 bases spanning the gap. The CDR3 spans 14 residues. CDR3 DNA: TGTGCCAGTAGTATTAACGGACCCAGCAATGAGCAGTTCTTC. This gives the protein CASSINGPSNEQFF. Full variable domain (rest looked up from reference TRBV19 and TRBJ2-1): DGGITQSPKYLFRKEGQNVTLSCEQNLNHDAMYWYRQDPGQGLRLIYYSQIVNDFQKGDIAEGYSVSREKKESFPLTVTSAQKNPTAFYLCASSINGPSNEQFFGPGTRLTVL.

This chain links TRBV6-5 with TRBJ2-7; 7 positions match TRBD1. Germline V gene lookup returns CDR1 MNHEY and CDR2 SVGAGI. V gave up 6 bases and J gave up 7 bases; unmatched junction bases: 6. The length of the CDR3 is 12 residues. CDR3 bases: TGTGCCAGCAGATTTGGGGACAGTGAGCAGTACTTC. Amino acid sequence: CASRFGDSEQYF.

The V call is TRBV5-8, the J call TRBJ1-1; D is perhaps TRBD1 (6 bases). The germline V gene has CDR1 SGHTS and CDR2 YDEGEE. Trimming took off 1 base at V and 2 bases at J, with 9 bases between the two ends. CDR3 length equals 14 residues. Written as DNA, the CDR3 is TGTGCCAGCAGCTTGTTCGGGGGCAACACTGAAGCTTTCTTT. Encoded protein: CASSLFGGNTEAFF.

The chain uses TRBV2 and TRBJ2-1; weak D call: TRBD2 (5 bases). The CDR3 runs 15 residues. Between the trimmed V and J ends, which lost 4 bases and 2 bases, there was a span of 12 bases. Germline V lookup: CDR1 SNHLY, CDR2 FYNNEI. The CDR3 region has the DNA TGTGCCAGCAGTGGCGACGGGAAGACCTACAATGAGCAGTTCTTC. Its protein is CASSGDGKTYNEQFF.

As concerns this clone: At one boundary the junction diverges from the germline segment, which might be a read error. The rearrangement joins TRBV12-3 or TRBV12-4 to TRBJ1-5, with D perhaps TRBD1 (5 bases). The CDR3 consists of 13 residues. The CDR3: CKPGHTGNQPQHF. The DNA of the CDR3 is TGCAAACCAGGGCATACGGGCAATCAGCCCCAGCATTTT.

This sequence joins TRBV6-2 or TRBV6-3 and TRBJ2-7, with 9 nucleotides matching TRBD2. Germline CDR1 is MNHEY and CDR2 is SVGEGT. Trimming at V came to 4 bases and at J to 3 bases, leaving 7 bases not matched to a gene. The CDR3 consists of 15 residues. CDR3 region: CASSLGLAGFYEQYF. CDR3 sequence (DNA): TGTGCCAGCAGTTTAGGGCTAGCGGGATTCTACGAGCAGTACTTC.

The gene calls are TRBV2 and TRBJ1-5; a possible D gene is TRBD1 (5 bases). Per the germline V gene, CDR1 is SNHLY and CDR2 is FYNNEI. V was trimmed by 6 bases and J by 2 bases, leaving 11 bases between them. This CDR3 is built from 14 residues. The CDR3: CASRVGGGNQPQHF. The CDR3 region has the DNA TGTGCCAGCAGGGTAGGAGGGGGCAATCAGCCCCAGCATTTT.

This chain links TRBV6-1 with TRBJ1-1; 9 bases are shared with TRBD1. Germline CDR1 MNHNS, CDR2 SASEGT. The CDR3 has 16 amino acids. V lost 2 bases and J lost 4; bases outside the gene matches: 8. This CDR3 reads CASSEPPGQGVTEAFF. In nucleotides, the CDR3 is TGTGCCAGCAGTGAACCTCCGGGACAGGGAGTCACTGAAGCTTTCTTT.

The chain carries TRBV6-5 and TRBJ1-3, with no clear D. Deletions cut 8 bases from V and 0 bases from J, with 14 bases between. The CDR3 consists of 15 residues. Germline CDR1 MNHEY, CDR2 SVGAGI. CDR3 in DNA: TGTGCCAGCGTTCCTTTGTCAGGCTCTGGAAACACCATATATTTT. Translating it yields CASVPLSGSGNTIYF.

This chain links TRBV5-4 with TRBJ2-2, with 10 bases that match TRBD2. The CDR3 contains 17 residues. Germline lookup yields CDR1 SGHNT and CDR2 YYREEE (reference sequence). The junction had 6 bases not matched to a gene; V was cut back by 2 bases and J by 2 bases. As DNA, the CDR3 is TGTGCCAGCAGCTTATCTAGCGGGAGCCCCAACACCGGGGAGCTGTTTTTT. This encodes CASSLSSGSPNTGELFF.

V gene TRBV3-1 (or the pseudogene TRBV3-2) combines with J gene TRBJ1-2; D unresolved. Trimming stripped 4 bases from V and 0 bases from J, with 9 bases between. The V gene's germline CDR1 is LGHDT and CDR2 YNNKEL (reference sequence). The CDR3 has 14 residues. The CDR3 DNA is TGTGCCAGCAGCCTCCGAGCAGCTAACTATGGCTACACCTTC. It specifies CASSLRAANYGYTF.

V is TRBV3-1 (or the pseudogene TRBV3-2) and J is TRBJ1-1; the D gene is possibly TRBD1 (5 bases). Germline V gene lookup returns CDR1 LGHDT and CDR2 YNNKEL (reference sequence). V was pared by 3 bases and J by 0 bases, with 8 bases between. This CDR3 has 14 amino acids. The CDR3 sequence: CASSQGQVNTEAFF. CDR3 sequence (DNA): TGTGCCAGCAGCCAGGGGCAAGTGAACACTGAAGCTTTCTTT.

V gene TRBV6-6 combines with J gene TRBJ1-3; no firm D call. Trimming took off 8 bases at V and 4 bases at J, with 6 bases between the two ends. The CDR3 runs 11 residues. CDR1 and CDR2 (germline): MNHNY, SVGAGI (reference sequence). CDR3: CASSGGNTIYF. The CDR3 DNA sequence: TGTGCCAGCTCCGGGGGAAACACCATATATTTT.

The CDR3 coding sequence is TGTGCCTGGGAGGTGGTCTCTGGAAACACCATATATTTT. This gives the protein CAWEVVSGNTIYF. The V and J genes are TRBV30 and TRBJ1-3; D is undetermined. This CDR3 has 13 residues. CDR1 GTSNPN and CDR2 SVGIG come from the germline V gene (reference sequence). V dropped 5 bases and J dropped 0 bases, with 8 bases sitting between them.

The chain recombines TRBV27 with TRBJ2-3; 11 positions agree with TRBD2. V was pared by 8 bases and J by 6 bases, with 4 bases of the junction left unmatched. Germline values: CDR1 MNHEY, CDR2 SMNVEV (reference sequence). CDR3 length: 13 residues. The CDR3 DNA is TGTGCCAGCCAACTAGCGGGAGTGGATACGCAGTATTTT. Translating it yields CASQLAGVDTQYF.

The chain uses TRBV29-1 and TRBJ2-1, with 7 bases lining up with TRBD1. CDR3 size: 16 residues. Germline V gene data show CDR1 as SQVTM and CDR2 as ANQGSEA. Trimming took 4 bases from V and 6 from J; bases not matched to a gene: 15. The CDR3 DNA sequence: TGCAGCGTTGGCGAAGGGGGCAGGGGAGTTTCCAATGAGCAGTTCTTC. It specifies CSVGEGGRGVSNEQFF.

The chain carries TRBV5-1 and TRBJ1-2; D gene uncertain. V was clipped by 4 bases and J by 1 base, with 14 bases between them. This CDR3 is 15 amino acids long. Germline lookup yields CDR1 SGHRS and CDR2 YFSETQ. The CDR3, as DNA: TGCGCCAGCAGCCCTGTAGGCCTTCGTAACTATGGCTACACCTTC. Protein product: CASSPVGLRNYGYTF.

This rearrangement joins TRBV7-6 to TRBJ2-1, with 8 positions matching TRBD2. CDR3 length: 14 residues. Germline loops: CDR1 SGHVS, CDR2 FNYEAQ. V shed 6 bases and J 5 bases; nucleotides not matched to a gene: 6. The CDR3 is CASRGLAGDNEQFF. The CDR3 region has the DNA TGTGCCAGCAGAGGACTAGCAGGAGACAATGAGCAGTTCTTC.

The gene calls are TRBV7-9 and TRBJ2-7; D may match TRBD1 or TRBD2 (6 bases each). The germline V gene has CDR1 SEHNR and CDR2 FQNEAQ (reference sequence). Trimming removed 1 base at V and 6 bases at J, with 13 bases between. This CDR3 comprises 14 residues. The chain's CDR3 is CASSLEGGSGEQYF. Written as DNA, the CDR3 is TGTGCCAGCAGCTTAGAAGGGGGGTCCGGCGAGCAGTACTTC.

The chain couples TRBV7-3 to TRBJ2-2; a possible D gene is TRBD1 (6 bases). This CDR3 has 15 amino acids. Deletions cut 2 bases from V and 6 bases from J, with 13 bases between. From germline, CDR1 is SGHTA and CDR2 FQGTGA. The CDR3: CASSLSAGASGELFF. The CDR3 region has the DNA TGTGCCAGCAGCTTATCGGCAGGGGCGTCCGGGGAGCTGTTTTTT.

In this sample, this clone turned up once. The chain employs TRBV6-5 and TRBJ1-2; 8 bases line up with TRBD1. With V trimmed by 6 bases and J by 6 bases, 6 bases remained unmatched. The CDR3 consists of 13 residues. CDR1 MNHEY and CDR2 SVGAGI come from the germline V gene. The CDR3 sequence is CASRSGGADGYTF. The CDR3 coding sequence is TGTGCCAGCAGGTCAGGGGGCGCCGATGGCTACACCTTC.

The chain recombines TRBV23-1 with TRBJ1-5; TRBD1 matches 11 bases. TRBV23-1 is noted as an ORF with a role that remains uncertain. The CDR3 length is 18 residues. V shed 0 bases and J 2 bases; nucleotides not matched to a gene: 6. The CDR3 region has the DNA TGCGCCAGCAGTCAATCGAATTGGGGACAGGGGGGCAATCAGCCCCAGCATTTT. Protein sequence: CASSQSNWGQGGNQPQHF.

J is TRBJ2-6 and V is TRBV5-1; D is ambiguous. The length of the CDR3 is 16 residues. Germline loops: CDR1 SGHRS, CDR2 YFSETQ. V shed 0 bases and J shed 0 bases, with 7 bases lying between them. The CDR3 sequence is CASSLGQVSGANVLTF. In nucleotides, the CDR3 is TGCGCCAGCAGCTTGGGTCAGGTCTCTGGGGCCAACGTCCTGACTTTC.

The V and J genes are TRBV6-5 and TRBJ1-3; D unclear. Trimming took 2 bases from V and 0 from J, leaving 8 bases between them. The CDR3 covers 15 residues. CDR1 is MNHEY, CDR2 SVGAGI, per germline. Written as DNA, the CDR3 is TGTGCCAGCAGTTACGACGGGAACTCTGGAAACACCATATATTTT. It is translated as CASSYDGNSGNTIYF.

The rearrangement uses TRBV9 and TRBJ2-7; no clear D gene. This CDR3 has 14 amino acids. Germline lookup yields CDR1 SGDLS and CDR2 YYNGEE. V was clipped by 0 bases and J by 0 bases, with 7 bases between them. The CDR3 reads CASSVGVLSYEQYF. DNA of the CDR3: TGTGCCAGCAGCGTAGGCGTTCTCTCCTACGAGCAGTACTTC.

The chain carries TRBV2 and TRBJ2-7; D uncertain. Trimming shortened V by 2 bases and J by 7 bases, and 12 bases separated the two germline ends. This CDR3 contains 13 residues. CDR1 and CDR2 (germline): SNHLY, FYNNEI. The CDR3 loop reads CASSEYVGYEQYF. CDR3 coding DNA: TGTGCCAGCAGTGAATACGTGGGGTATGAGCAGTACTTC.